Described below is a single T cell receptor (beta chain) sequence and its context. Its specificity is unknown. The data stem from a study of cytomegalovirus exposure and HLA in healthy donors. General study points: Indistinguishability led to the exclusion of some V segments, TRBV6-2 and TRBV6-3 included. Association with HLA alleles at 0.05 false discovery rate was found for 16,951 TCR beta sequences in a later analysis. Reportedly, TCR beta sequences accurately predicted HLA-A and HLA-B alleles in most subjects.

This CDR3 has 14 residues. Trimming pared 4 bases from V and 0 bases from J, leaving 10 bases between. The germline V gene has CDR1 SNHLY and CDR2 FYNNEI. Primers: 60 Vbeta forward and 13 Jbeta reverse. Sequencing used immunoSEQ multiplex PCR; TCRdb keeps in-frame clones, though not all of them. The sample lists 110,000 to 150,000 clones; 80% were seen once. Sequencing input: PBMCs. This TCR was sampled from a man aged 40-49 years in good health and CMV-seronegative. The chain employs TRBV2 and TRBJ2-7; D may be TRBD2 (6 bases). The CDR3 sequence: CASSAYGGSYEQYF. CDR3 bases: TGTGCCAGCAGTGCCTACGGGGGCTCCTACGAGCAGTACTTC.